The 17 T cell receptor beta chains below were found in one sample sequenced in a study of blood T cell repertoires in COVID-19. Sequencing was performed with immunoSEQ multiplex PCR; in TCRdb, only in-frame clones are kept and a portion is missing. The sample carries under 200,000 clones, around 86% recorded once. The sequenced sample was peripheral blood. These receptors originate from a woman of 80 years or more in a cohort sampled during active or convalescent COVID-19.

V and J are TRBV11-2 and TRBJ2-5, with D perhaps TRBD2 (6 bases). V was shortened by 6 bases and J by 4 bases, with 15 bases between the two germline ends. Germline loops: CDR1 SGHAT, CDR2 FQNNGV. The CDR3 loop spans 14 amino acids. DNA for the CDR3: TGTGCCAGCAGTCCGATAAGGGGAGGAGAGACCCAGTACTTC. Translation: CASSPIRGGETQYF.

The CDR3 region has the DNA TGTGCCACCAGCGACAGGGGAGTGATCTCCTACGAGCAGTACTTC. Amino acids: CATSDRGVISYEQYF. The chain has TRBV15 and TRBJ2-7; TRBD1 agrees at 8 bases. Germline CDR1 LNHNV, CDR2 YYDKDF (reference sequence). This CDR3 contains 15 residues. V shed 5 bases, J shed 0 bases, and the junction held 6 bases outside the gene matches.

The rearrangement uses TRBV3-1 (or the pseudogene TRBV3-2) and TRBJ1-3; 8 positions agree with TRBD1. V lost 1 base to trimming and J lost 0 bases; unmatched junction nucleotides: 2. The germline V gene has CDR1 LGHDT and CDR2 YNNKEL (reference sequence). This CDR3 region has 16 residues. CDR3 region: CASSQGTGNSGNTIYF. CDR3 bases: TGTGCCAGCAGCCAAGGGACAGGGAACTCTGGAAACACCATATATTTT.

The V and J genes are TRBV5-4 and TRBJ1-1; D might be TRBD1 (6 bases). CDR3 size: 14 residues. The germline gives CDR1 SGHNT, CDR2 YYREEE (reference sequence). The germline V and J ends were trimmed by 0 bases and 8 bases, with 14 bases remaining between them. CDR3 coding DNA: TGTGCCAGCAGCTTGGACTTGACAGGTACAGAAGCTTTCTTT. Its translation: CASSLDLTGTEAFF.

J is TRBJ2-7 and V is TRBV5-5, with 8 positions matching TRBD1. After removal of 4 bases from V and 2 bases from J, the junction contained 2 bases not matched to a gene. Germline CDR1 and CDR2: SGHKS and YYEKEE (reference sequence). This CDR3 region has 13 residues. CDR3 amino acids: CASSRTGTYEQYF. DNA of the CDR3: TGTGCCAGCAGCCGGACAGGGACCTACGAGCAGTACTTC.

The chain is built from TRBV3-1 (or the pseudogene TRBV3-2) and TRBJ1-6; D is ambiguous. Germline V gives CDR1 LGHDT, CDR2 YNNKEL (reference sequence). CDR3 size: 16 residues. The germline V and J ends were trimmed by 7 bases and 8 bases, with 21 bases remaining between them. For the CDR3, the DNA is TGTGCCAGCAACGCGGCTATAACGAGGCTAGATTCACCCCTCCACTTT. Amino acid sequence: CASNAAITRLDSPLHF.

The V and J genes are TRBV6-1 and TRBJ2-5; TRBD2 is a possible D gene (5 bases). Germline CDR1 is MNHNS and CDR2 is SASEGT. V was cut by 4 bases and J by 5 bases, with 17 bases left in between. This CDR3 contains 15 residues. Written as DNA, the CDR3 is TGTGCCAGCAGTGGCACCCGGGAACCGGGGGAGACCCAGTACTTC. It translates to CASSGTREPGETQYF.

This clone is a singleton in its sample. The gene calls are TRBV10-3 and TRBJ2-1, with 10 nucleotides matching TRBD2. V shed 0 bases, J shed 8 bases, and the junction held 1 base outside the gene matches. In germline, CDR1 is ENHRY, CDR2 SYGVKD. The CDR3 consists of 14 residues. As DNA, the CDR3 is TGTGCCATCAGTGAGTCGACTAGCGGGCATGAGCAGTTCTTC. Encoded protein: CAISESTSGHEQFF.

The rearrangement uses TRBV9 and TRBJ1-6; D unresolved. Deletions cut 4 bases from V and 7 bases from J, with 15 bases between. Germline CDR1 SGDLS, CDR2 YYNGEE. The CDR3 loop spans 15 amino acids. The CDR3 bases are TGTGCCAGCAGCAACTCGGGAGGGTGGAATTCACCCCTCCACTTT. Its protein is CASSNSGGWNSPLHF.

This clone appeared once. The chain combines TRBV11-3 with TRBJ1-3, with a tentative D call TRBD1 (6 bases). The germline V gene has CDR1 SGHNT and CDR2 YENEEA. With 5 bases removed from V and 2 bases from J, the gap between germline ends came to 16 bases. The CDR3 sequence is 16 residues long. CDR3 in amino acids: CASSPRDTYTGNTIYF. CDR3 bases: TGTGCCAGCAGCCCCAGGGACACCTATACTGGAAACACCATATATTTT.

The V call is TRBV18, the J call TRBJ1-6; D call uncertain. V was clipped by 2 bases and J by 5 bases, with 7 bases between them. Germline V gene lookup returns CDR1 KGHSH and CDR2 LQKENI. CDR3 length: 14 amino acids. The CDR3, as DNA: TGTGCCAGCTCACCATTTTCTGATAATTCACCCCTCCACTTT. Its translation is CASSPFSDNSPLHF.

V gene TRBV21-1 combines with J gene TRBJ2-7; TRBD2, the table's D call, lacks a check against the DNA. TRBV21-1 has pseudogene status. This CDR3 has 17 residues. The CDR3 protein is CASSLEGLAEWGYEQYV. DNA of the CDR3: TGTGCCAGCAGCTTAGAAGGTCTAGCGGAGTGGGGGTACGAGCAGTACGTC.

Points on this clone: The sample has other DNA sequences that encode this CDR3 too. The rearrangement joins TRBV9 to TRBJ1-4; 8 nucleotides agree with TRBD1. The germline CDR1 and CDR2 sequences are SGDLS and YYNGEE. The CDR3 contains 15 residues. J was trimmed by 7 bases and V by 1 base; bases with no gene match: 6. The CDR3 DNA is TGTGCCAGCAGCGTATCCGGGACAGGTGGTGAAAAACTGTTTTTT. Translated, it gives CASSVSGTGGEKLFF.

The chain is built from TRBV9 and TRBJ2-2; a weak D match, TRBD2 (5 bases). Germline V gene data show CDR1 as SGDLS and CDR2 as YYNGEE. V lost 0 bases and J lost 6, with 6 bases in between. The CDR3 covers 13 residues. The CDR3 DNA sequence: TGTGCCAGCAGCGTAGGGGAGTCCGGGGAGCTGTTTTTT. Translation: CASSVGESGELFF.

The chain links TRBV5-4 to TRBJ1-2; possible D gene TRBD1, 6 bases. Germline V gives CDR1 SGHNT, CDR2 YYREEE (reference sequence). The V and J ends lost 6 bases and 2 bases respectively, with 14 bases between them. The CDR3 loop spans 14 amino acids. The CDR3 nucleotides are TGTGCCAGCAAGCTGAACAGGGAGAACTATGGCTACACCTTC. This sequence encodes CASKLNRENYGYTF.

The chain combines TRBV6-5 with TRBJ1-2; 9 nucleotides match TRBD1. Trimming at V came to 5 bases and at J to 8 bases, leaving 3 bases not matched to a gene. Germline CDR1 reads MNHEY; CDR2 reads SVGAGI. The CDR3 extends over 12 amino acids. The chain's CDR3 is CASSRDRDGYTF. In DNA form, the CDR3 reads TGTGCCAGCAGTAGGGACAGGGACGGCTACACCTTC.

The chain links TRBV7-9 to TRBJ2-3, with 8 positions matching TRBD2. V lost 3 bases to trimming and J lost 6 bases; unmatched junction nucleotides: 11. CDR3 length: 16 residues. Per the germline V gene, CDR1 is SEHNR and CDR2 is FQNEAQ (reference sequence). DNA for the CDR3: TGTGCCAGCAGCTTTAGCACCGCGGGGGGCGGTGATACGCAGTATTTT. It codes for CASSFSTAGGGDTQYF.